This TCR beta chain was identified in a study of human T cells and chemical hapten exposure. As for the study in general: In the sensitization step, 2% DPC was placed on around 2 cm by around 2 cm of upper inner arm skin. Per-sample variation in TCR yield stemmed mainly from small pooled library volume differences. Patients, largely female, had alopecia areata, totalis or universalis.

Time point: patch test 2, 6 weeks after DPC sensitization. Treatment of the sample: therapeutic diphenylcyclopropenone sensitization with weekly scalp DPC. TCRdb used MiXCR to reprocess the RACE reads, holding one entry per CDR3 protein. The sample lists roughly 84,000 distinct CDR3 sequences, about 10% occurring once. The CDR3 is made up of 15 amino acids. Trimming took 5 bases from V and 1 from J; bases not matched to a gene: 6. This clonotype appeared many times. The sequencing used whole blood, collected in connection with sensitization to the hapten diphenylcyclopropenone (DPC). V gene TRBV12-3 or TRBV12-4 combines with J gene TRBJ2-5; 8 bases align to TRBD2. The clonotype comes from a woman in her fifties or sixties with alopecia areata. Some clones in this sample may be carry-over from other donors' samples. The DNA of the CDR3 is TGTGCCAGCAGTATCCAAACTAGCGGCCAAGAGACCCAGTACTTC. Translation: CASSIQTSGQETQYF.